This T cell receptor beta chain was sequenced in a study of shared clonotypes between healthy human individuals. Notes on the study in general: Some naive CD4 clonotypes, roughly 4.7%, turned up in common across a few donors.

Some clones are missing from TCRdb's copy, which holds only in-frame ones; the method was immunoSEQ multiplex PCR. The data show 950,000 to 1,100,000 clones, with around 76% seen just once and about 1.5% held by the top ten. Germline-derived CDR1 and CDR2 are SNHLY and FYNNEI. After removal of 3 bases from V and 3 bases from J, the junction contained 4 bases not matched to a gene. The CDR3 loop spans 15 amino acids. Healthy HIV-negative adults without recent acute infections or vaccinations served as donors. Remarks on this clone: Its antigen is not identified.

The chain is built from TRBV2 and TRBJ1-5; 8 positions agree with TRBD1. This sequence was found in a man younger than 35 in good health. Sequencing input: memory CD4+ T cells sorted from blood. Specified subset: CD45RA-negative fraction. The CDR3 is CASSEAGGSNQPQHF. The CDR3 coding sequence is TGTGCCAGCAGTGAGGCAGGGGGCTCCAATCAGCCCCAGCATTTT.